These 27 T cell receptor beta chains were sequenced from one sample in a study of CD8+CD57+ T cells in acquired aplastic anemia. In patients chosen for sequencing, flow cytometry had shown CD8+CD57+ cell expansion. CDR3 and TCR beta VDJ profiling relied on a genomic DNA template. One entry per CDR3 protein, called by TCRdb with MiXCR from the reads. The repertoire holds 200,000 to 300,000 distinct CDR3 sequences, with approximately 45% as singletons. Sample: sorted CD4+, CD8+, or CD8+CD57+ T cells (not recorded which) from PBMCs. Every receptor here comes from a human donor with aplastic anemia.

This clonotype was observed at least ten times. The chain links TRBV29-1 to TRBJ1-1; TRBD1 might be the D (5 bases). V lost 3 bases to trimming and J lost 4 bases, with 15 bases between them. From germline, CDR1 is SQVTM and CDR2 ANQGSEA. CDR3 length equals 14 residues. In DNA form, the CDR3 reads TGCAGCGTTGAGATGGGGGGTAGGGGCACTGAAGCTTTCTTT. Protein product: CSVEMGGRGTEAFF.

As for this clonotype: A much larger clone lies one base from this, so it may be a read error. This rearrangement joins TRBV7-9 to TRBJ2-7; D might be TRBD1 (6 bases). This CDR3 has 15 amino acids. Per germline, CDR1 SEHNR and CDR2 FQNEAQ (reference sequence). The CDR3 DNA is TGTGCCGGCAGCTACCCCCCCGGCAGGGGCTACGAGCAGTACTTC. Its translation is CAGSYPPGRGYEQYF.

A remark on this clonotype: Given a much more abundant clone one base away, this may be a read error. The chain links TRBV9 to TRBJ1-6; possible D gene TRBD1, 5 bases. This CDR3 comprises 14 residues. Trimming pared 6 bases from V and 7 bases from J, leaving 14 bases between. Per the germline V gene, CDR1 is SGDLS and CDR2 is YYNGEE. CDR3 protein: CASKPGRNNSPLHF. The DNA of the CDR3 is TGTGCCAGCAAACCGGGACGCAACAATTCACCCCTCCACTTT.

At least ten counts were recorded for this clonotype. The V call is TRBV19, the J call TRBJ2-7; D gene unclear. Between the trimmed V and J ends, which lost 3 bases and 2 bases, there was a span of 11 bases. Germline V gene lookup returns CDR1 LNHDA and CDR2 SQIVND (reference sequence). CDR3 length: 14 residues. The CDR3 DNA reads TGTGCCAGTAGTATTATCGACGGCGCCTACGAGCAGTACTTC. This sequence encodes CASSIIDGAYEQYF.

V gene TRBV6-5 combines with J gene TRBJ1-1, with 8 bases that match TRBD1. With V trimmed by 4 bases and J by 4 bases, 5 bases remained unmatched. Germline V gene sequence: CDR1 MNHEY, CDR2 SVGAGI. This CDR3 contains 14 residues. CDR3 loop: CASSFGQGVTEAFF. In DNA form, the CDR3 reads TGTGCCAGCAGTTTCGGACAGGGTGTCACTGAAGCTTTCTTT.

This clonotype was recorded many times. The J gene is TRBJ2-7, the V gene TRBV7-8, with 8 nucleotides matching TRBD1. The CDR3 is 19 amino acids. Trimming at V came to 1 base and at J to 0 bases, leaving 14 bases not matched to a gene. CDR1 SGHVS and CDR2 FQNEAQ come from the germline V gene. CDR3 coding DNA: TGTGCCAGCAGCTTAGAGAGGACAGGGTTAACATCAACCTCCTACGAGCAGTACTTC. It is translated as CASSLERTGLTSTSYEQYF.

The chain's CDR3 is CSAKGRGVREKLFF. The DNA of the CDR3 is TGCAGTGCTAAAGGTCGAGGGGTCCGTGAAAAACTGTTTTTT. The gene calls are TRBV20-1 and TRBJ1-4; possibly TRBD1 for D (5 bases). The germline V gene encodes CDR1 DFQATT and CDR2 SNEGSKA (reference sequence). CDR3 size: 14 residues. Trimming removed 4 bases at V and 7 bases at J, with 16 bases between.

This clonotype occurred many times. CDR3 sequence (DNA): TGTGCCAGTAGTATGGGATTCCTATTGCCCCGTGGGATTCCTTGGAATAGCAATCAGCCCCAGCATTTT. It yields the protein CASSMGFLLPRGIPWNSNQPQHF. The V gene is TRBV19, the J gene TRBJ1-5; D is unclear. The germline V gene has CDR1 LNHDA and CDR2 SQIVND (reference sequence). The CDR3 covers 23 residues. Deletions cut 3 bases from V and 0 bases from J, with 33 bases between. The full variable domain, rest sourced from reference TRBV19 and TRBJ1-5, is DGGITQSPKYLFRKEGQNVTLSCEQNLNHDAMYWYRQDPGQGLRLIYYSQIVNDFQKGDIAEGYSVSREKKESFPLTVTSAQKNPTAFYLCASSMGFLLPRGIPWNSNQPQHFGDGTRLSIL.

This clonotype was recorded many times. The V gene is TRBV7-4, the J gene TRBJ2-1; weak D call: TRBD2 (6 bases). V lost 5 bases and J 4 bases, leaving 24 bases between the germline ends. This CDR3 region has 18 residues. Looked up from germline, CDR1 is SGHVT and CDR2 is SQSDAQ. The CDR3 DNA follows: TGTGCCAGCAGCATTAGAGGGTCGGGAGCCACGTCATACAATGAGCAGTTCTTC. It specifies CASSIRGSGATSYNEQFF.

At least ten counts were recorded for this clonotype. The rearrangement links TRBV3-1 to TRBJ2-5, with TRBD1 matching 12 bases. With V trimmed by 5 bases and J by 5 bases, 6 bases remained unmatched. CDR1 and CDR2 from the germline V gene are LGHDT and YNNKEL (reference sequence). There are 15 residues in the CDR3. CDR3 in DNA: TGTGCCAGCAGCAGACCGGGACAGGGGGCGGAGACCCAGTACTTC. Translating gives CASSRPGQGAETQYF.

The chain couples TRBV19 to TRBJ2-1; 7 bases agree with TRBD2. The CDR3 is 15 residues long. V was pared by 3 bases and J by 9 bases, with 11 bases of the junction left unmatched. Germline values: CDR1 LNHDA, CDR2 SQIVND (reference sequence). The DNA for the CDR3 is TGTGCCAGTAGTATCTACGCAGCGGGGCTCTTTGAGCAGTTCTTC. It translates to CASSIYAAGLFEQFF.

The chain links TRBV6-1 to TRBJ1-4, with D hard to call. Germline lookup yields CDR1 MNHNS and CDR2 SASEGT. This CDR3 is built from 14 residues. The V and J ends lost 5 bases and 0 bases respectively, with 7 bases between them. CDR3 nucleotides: TGTGCCAGCAGTCCGGGTACAACTAATGAAAAACTGTTTTTT. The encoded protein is CASSPGTTNEKLFF.

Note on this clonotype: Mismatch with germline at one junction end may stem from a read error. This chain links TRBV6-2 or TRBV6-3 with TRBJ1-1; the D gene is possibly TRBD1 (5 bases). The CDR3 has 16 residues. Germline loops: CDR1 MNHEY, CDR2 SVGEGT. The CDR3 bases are TGTGCCAACAGTTATTCCCCGGGACGGATGAACACTGAAGCTTTCTTT. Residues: CANSYSPGRMNTEAFF.

Written as DNA, the CDR3 is TGTGCCAGCGGACTTGGGGGGGTAAACACCATATATTTT. Its translation: CASGLGGVNTIYF. The V gene is TRBV6-2 or TRBV6-3, the J gene TRBJ1-3, with D maybe TRBD1 (5 bases). The CDR3 runs to 13 residues. The germline V and J ends were trimmed by 8 bases and 6 bases, with 14 bases remaining between them. Germline V CDR1 and CDR2: MNHEY, SVGEGT.

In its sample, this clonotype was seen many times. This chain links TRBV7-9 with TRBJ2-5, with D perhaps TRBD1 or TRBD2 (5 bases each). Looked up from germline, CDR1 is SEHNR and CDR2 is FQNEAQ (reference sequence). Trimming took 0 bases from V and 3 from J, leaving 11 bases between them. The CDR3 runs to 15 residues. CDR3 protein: CASSLAGQGEETQYF. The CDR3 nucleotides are TGTGCCAGCAGCTTAGCGGGGCAGGGAGAAGAGACCCAGTACTTC.

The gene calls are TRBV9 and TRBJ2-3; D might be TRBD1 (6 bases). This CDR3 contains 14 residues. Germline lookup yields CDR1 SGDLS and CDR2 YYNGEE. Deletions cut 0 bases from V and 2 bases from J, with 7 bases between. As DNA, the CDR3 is TGTGCCAGCAGCGTAGGACAGGACACAGATACGCAGTATTTT. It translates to CASSVGQDTDTQYF.

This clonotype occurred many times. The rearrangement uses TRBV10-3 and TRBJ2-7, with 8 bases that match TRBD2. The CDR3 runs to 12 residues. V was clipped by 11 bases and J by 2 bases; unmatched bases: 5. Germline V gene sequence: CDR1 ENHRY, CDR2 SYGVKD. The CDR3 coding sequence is TGTGCCGGACCGGGACTAGCCTACGAGCAGTACTTC. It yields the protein CAGPGLAYEQYF.

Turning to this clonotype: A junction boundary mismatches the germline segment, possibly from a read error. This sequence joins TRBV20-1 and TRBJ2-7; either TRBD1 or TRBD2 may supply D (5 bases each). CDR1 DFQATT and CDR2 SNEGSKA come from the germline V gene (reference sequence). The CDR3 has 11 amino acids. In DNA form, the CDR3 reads TGCAGCTTATGGGGACGAGAGGCGTCAGACTTC. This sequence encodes CSLWGREASDF.

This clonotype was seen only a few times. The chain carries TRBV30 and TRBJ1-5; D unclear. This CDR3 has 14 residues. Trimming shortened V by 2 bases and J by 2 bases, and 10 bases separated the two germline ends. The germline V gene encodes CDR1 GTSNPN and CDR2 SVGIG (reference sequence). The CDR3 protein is CAWSNWAGNQPQHF. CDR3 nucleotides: TGTGCCTGGAGTAATTGGGCGGGCAATCAGCCCCAGCATTTT.

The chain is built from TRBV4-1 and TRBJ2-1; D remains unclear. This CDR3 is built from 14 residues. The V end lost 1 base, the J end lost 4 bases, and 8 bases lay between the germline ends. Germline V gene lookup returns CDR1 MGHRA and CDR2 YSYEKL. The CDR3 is CASSQVKIYNEQFF. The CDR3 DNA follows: TGCGCCAGCAGCCAAGTAAAGATTTACAATGAGCAGTTCTTC.

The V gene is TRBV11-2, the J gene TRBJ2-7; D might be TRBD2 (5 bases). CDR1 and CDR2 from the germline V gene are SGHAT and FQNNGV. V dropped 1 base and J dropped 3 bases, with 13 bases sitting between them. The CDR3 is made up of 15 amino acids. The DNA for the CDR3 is TGTGCCAGCAGCTTAGGGGCCTCTCGGGGCTACGAGCAGTACTTC. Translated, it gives CASSLGASRGYEQYF.

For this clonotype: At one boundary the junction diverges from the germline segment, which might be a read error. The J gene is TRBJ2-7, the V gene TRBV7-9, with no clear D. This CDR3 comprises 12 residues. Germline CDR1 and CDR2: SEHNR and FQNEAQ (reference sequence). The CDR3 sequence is CTSSPSVYEQYF. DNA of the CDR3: TGTACCAGCAGCCCCTCCGTTTACGAGCAGTACTTC.

CDR3 protein: CASTPEGLYNQPQHF. CDR3 coding DNA: TGTGCCAGCACCCCCGAGGGGCTGTACAATCAGCCCCAGCATTTT. The chain combines TRBV2 with TRBJ1-5, with a tentative D call TRBD1 (5 bases). CDR1 and CDR2 (germline): SNHLY, FYNNEI. CDR3 length: 15 amino acids. Trimming stripped 7 bases from V and 3 bases from J, with 16 bases between. The whole variable domain, remainder taken from reference TRBV2 and TRBJ1-5, is EPEVTQTPSHQVTQMGQEVILRCVPISNHLYFYWYRQILGQKVEFLVSFYNNEISEKSEIFDDQFSVERPDGSNFTLKIRSTKLEDSAMYFCASTPEGLYNQPQHFGDGTRLSIL.

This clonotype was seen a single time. The CDR3 loop reads CASSIGTGVTGETQYF. Here the CDR3 DNA reads TGTGCCAGCAGCATCGGGACAGGGGTCACCGGGGAGACCCAGTACTTC. The chain has TRBV9 and TRBJ2-5; 10 bases map to TRBD1. The CDR3 is 16 residues long. Germline lookup yields CDR1 SGDLS and CDR2 YYNGEE. Trimming cost V 4 bases and J 5 bases; bases outside gene matches: 11.

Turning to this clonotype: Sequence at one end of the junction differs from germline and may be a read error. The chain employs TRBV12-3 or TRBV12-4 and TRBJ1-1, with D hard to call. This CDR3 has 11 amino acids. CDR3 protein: CASSFSREAFF. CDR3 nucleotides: TGCGCCAGCAGTTTCTCCCGTGAAGCTTTCTTT.

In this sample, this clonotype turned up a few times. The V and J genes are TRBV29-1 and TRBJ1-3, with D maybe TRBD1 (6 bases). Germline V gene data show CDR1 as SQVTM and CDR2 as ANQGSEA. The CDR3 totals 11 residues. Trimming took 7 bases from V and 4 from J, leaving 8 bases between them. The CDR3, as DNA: TGCAGCGGAGGACAGGGAAACACCATATATTTT. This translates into CSGGQGNTIYF.

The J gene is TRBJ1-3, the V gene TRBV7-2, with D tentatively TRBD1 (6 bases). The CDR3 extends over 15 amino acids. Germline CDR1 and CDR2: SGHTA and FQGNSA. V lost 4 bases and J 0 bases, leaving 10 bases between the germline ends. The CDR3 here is CASSWGANSGNTIYF. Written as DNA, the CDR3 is TGTGCCAGCAGCTGGGGGGCCAACTCTGGAAACACCATATATTTT.